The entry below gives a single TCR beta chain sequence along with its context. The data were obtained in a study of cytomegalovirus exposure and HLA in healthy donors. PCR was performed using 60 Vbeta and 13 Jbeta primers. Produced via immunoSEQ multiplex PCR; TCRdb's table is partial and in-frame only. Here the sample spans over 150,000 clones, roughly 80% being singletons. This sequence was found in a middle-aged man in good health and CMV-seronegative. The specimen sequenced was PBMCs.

CDR3 residues: CASSRRPRQSTEAFF. The CDR3 DNA is TGTGCCAGCAGCCGCCGCCCCAGACAGTCGACTGAAGCTTTCTTT. This chain joins TRBV4-2 and TRBJ1-1; a possible D gene is TRBD1 (5 bases). This CDR3 has 15 residues. Germline V lookup: CDR1 LGHNA, CDR2 YNFKEQ. Trimming left V 4 bases short and J 5 bases short, with 17 bases between.